The clone carrying this T cell receptor (beta chain) appeared a few times. Its specificity is unknown. These data come from a study of T cells in Graves' hyperthyroidism and ophthalmopathy. Study-wide findings and caveats: A model built on 13 V-J features separated ophthalmopathy from stable hyperthyroidism. In validation, the model predicted ophthalmopathy. These predictions came a median approximately six months before onset. Most thyroid clonotypes with frequency above 0.001 were detected in blood.

Amplified regions were TCR beta CDR3 sequences from RNA transcripts. RT-PCR in the first round (using the HTBI primer set) targeted the TCR CDR3. TCRdb used MiXCR to reprocess the multiplex PCR reads, holding one entry per CDR3 protein. Seen here are roughly 510,000 distinct CDR3 sequences, less than 25% observed once, and the top ten hold around a quarter. Germline V gene data show CDR1 as SGDLS and CDR2 as YYNGEE. V lost 4 bases to trimming and J lost 3 bases; unmatched junction nucleotides: 4. The length of the CDR3 is 14 residues. The sequenced sample consisted of blood. V gene TRBV9 combines with J gene TRBJ2-7; 10 positions agree with TRBD1. The TCR comes from a man aged 18 to 29 with Graves' hyperthyroidism. Here the CDR3 DNA reads TGTGCCAGCAGCCCCGGACAGGGGGACTACGAGCAGTACTTC. It codes for CASSPGQGDYEQYF.